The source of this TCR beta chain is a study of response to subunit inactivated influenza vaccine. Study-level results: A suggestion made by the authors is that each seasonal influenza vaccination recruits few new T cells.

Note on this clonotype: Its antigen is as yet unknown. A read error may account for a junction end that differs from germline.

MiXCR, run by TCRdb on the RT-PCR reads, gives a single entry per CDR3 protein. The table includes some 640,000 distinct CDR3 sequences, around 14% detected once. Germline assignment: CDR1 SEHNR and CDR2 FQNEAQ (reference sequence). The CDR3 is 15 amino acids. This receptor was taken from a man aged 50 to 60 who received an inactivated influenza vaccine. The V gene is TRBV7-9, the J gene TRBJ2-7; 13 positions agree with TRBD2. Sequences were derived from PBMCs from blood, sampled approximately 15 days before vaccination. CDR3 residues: CVSSSGLAGMYEQYF. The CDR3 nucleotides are TGTGTCAGCAGCTCGGGACTAGCGGGAATGTACGAGCAGTACTTC. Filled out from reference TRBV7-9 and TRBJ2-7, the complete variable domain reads DTGVSQNPRHKITKRGQNVTFRCDPISEHNRLYWYRQTLGQGPEFLTYFQNEAQLEKSRLLSDRFSAERPKGSFSTLEIQRTEQGDSAMYLCVSSSGLAGMYEQYFGPGTRLTVT.